This TCR beta chain appears in the sequencing data of a study of T-cell reconstitution after alpha-beta-depleted transplantation in children. Unique molecular identifiers were used to barcode this TCRbeta library. TCRdb reprocessed the PCR reads via MiXCR and lists one record per CDR3 protein. Of about 300,000 distinct CDR3 sequences in the sample, 6.5% to 9% were seen once. Overall study results and limits: Some patients' high day-60 TCRbeta diversity was traced to surviving recipient T cells and thymic progenitors. Among T cells one year after transplant, newly produced cells accounted for most counts and diversity. Several hundred expanded graft clones reportedly supplied alpha-beta T cells about two months after transplant.

The CDR3 contains 16 residues. Between the trimmed V and J ends, which lost 8 bases and 1 base, there was a span of 18 bases. This clonotype appeared many times. No antigen is known for it. The chain links TRBV12-3 or TRBV12-4 to TRBJ2-1; a weak D match, TRBD1 (6 bases). This TCR was recovered from a female patient aged 2-9 years who had a stem cell transplant for Fanconi anemia, so the T cells may come from the graft donor. The sequencing here drew on peripheral blood, taken 360 days after TCRalphabeta/CD19-depleted stem cell transplant. For the CDR3, the DNA is TGTGCCAGCGCACTTGTGGGGGCAGGGTCCTACAATGAGCAGTTCTTC. Translation gives CASALVGAGSYNEQFF.